The clone carrying this TCR beta chain has just one count. The data were taken from a study of response to subunit inactivated influenza vaccine. One entry per CDR3 protein results from TCRdb running MiXCR on the RT-PCR reads. The repertoire includes around 790,000 distinct CDR3 sequences, approximately 22% of them detected once, and about a tenth sits in the top ten. V gave up 5 bases and J gave up 0 bases; unmatched junction bases: 1. Germline V gene data show CDR1 as DFQATT and CDR2 as SNEGSKA (reference sequence). This CDR3 has 15 amino acids. This sample comprised PBMCs from blood, obtained 4 to 6 days after vaccination. The TCR comes from a man aged 50-60 years who received an inactivated influenza vaccine. The chain joins TRBV20-1 to TRBJ2-6, with 10 bases lining up with TRBD1. CDR3 nucleotides: TGCAGTGCTTGGACAGGGGGCTCTGGGGCCAACGTCCTGACTTTC. Protein product: CSAWTGGSGANVLTF.